This T cell receptor beta chain appears in the sequencing data of a study of type 1 regulatory T cells. For the study at large: An in vitro protocol generated T-allo10, a Tr1-enriched, alloantigen-specific CD4 T cell product.

Germline V CDR1 and CDR2: SGHRS, YFSETQ. J gave up 5 bases and V 4 bases, and 4 bases lay outside the gene matches. The CDR3 consists of 15 residues. Points from the study as a whole: Type 1 regulatory T cells had a more restricted TCR repertoire than non-type 1 regulatory T cells.

TCRdb reanalysed the reads using MiXCR and keeps one entry per CDR3 protein. There are roughly 65,000 distinct CDR3 sequences in the sample; around 49% occur only once, and approximately 2.3% lies in the top ten. With regard to this clonotype: What it binds is not known.

This chain connects TRBV5-1 to TRBJ2-1, with 12 positions matching TRBD2. The TCR comes from a human donor in good health. Sequenced material: cultured non-Tr1 T cells, either the whole culture or a sorted T cell fraction (not recorded which). The DNA of the CDR3 is TGCGCCAGCAGCGAAGGACTAGCGGGGCACAATGAGCAGTTCTTC. It codes for CASSEGLAGHNEQFF.